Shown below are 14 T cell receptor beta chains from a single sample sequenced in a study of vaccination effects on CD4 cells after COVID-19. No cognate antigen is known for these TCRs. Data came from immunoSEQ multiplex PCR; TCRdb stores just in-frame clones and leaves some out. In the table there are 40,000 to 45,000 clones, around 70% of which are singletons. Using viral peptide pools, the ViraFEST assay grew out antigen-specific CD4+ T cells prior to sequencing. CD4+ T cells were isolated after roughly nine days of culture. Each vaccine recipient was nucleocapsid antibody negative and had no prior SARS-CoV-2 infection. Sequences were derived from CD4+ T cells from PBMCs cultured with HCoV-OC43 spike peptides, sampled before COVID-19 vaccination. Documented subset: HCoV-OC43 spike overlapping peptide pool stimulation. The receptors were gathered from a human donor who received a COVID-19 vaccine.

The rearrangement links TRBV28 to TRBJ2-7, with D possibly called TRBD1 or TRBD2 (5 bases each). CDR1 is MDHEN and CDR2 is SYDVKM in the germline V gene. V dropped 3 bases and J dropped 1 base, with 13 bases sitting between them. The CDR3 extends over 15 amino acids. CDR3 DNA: TGTGCCAGCAGTTTGGGTGGGGACCGATCCTACGAGCAGTACTTC. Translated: CASSLGGDRSYEQYF.

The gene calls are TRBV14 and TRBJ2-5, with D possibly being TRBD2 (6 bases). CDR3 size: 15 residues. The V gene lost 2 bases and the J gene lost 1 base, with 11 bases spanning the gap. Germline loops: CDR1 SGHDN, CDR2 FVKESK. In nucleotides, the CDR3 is TGTGCCAGCAGCCAACCCGGGACTCCCCAAGAGACCCAGTACTTC. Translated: CASSQPGTPQETQYF.

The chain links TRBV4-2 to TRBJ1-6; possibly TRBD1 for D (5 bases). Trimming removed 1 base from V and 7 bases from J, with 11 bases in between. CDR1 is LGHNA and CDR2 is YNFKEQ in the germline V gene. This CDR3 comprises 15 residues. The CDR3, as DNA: TGTGCCAGCAGCCAAGTTCGGGCAGGGAATTCACCCCTCCACTTT. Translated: CASSQVRAGNSPLHF.

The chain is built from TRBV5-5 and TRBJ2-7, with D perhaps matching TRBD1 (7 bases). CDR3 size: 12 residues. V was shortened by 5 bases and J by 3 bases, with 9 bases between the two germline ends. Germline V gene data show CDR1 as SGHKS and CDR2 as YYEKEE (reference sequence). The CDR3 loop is CASRRDSYEQYF. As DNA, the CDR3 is TGTGCCAGCAGGCGGGACAGCTACGAGCAGTACTTC.

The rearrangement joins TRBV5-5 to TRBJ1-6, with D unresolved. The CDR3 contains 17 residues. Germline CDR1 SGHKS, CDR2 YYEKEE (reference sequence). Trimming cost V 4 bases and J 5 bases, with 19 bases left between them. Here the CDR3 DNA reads TGTGCCAGCAGCCAACCGATGAGGGATCCGGATAATTCACCCCTCCACTTT. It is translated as CASSQPMRDPDNSPLHF.

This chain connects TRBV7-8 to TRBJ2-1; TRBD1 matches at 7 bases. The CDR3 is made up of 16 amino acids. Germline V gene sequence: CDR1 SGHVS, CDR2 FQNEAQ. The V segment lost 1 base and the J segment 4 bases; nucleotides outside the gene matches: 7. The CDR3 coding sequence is TGTGCCAGCAGCTTAGAAGGGGGCCTCAGGTACAATGAGCAGTTCTTC. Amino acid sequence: CASSLEGGLRYNEQFF.

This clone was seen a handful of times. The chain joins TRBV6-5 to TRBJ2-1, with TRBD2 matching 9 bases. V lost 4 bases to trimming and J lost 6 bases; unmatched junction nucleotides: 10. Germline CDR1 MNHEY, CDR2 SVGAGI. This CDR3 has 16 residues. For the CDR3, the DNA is TGTGCCAGCAGTTCCCAGCGGGAGGTTCCTAGCAATGAGCAGTTCTTC. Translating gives CASSSQREVPSNEQFF.

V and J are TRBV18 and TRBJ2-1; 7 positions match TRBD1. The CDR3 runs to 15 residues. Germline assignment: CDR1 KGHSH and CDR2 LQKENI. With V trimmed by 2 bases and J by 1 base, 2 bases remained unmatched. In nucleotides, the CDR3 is TGTGCCAGCTCACCAGGACAGGTTTCCTACAATGAGCAGTTCTTC. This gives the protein CASSPGQVSYNEQFF.

The CDR3 spells CASTTGGGTDTQYF. CDR3 nucleotide sequence: TGCGCCAGCACGACGGGAGGGGGCACAGATACGCAGTATTTT. J is TRBJ2-3 and V is TRBV5-1; 8 bases are a match to TRBD2. The CDR3 length is 14 residues. Germline CDR1 reads SGHRS; CDR2 reads YFSETQ. The V segment lost 6 bases and the J segment 1 base; nucleotides outside the gene matches: 4. The complete variable domain, with remaining parts taken from reference TRBV5-1 and TRBJ2-3, reads KAGVTQTPRYLIKTRGQQVTLSCSPISGHRSVSWYQQTPGQGLQFLFEYFSETQRNKGNFPGRFSGRQFSNSRSEMNVSTLELGDSALYLCASTTGGGTDTQYFGPGTRLTVL.

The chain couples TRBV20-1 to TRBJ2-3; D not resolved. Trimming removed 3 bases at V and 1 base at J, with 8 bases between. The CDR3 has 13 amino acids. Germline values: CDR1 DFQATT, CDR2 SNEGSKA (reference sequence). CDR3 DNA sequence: TGCAGTGCTAGTCAGCATCGCACAGATACGCAGTATTTT. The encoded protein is CSASQHRTDTQYF.

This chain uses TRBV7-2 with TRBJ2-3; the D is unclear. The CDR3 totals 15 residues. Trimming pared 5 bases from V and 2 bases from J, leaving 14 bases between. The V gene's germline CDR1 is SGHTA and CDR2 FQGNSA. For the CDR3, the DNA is TGTGCCAGCAGCCCAATCGAAGCGCTCACAGATACGCAGTATTTT. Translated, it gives CASSPIEALTDTQYF. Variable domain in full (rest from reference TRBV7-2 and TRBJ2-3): GAGVSQSPSNKVTEKGKDVELRCDPISGHTALYWYRQSLGQGLEFLIYFQGNSAPDKSGLPSDRFSAERTGGSVSTLTIQRTQQEDSAVYLCASSPIEALTDTQYFGPGTRLTVL.

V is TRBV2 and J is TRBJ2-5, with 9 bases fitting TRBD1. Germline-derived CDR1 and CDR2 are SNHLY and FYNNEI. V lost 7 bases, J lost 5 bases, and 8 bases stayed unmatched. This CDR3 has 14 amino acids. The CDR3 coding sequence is TGTGCCAGCAATCCCGACAGGGGGTGGGAGACCCAGTACTTC. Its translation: CASNPDRGWETQYF.

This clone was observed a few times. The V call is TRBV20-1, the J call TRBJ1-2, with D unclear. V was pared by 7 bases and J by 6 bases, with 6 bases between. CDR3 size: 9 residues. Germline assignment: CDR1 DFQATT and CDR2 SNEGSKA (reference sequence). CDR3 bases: TGCAGTGTTGGGAATGGCTACACCTTC. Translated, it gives CSVGNGYTF.

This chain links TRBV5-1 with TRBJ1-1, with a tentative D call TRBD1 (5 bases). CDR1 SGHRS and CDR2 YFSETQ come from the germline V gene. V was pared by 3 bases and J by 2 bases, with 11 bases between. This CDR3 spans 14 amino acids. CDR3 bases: TGCGCCAGCAGCTCGGGGGACTTCAACACTGAAGCTTTCTTT. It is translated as CASSSGDFNTEAFF.